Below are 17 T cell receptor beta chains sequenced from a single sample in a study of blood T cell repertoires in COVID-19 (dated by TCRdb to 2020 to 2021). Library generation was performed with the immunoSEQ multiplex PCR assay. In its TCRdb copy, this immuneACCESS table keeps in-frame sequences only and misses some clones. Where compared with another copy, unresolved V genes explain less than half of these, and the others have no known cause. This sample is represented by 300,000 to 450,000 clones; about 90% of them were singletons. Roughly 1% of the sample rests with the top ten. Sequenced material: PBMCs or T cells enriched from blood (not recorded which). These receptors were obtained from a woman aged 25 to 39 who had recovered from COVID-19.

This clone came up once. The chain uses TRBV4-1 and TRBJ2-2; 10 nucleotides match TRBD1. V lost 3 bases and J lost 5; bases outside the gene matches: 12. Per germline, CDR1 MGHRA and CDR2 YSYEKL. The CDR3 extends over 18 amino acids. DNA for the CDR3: TGCGCCAGCAGCCATGGGGAGTTTGGACAGGGGGTGACCGGGGAGCTGTTTTTT. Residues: CASSHGEFGQGVTGELFF.

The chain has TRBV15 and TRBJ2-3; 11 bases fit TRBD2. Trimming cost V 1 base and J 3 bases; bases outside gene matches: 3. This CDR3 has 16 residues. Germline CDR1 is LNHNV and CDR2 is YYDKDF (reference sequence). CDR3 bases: TGTGCCACCAGCAGAGCGCTAGCGGGGGGTACAGATACGCAGTATTTT. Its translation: CATSRALAGGTDTQYF.

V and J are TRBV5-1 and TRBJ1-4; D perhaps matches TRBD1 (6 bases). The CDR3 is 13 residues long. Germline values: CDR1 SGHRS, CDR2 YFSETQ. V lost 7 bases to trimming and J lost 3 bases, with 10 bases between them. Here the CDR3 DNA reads TGCGCCAGCGGAGAGGGGGCTAATGAAAAACTGTTTTTT. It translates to CASGEGANEKLFF.

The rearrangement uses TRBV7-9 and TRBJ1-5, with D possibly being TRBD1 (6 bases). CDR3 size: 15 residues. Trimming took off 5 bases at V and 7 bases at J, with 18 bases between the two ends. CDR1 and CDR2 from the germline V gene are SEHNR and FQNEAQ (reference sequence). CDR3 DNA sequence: TGTGCCAGCAGCCACACGGACAGTCCAAGACAGCCCCAGCATTTT. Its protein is CASSHTDSPRQPQHF.

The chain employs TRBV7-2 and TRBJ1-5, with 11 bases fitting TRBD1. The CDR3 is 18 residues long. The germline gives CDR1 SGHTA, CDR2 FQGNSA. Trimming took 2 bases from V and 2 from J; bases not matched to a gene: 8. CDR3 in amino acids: CASSLPRTGGFGNQPQHF. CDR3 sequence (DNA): TGTGCCAGCAGCTTACCCAGGACAGGGGGCTTCGGCAATCAGCCCCAGCATTTT.

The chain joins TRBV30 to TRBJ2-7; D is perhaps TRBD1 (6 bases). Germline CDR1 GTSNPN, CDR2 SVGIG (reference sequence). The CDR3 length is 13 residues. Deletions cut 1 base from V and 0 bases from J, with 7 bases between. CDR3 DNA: TGTGCCTGGAGTGGGACAGCCTCCTACGAGCAGTACTTC. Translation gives CAWSGTASYEQYF.

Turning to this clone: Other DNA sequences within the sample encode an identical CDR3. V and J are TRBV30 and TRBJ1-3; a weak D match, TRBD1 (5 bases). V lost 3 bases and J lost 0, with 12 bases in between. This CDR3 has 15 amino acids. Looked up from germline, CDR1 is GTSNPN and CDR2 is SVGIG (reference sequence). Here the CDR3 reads CAWSRDSGSGNTIYF. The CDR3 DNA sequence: TGTGCCTGGAGCCGGGACTCTGGCTCTGGAAACACCATATATTTT.

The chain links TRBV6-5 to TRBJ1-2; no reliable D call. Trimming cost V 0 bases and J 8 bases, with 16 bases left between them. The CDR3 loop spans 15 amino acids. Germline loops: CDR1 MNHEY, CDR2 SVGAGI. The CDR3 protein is CASSYSSASGIGYTF. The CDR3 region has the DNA TGTGCCAGCAGTTACTCGAGTGCCAGCGGGATAGGCTACACCTTC.

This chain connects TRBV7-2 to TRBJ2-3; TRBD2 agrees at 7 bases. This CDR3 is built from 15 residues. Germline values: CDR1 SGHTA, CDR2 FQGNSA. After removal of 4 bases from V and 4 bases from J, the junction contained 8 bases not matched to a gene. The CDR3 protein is CASSSGTNLADTQYF. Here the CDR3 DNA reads TGTGCCAGCAGCTCTGGGACTAACTTAGCAGATACGCAGTATTTT.

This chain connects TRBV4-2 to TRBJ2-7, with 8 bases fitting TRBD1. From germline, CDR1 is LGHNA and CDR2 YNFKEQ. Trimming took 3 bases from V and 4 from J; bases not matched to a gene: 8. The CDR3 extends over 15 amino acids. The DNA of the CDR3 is TGTGCCAGCAGCCAGAGGACAGGGAAGGCGTACGAGCAGTACTTC. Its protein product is CASSQRTGKAYEQYF.

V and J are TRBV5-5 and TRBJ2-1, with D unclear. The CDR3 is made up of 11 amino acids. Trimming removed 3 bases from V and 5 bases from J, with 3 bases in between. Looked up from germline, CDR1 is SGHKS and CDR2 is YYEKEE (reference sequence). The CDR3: CASSYNNEQFF. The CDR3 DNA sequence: TGTGCCAGCAGCTACAACAATGAGCAGTTCTTC.

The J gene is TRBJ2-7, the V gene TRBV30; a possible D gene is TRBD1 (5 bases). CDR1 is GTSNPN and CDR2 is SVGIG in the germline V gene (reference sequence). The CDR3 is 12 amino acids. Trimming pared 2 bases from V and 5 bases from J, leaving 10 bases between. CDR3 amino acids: CAWSRARDEQYF. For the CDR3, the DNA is TGTGCCTGGAGTCGGGCCAGGGACGAGCAGTACTTC.

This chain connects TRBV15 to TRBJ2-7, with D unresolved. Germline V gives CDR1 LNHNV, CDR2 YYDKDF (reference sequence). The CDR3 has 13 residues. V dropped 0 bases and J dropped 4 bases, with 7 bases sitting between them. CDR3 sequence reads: CATSRDMAYEQYF. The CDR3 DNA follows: TGTGCCACCAGCAGAGATATGGCATACGAGCAGTACTTC.

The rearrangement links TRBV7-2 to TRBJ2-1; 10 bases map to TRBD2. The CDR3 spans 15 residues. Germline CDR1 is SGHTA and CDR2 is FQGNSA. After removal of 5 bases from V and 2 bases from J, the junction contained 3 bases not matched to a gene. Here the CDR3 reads CASSQSGGAYNEQFF. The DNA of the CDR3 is TGTGCCAGCAGCCAGAGCGGGGGGGCCTACAATGAGCAGTTCTTC.

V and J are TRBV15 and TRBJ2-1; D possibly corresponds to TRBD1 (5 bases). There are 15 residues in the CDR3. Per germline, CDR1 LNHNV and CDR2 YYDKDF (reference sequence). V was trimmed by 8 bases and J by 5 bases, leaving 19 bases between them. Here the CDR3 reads CATYGWKSQDNEQFF. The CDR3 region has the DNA TGTGCCACCTACGGGTGGAAATCACAGGACAATGAGCAGTTCTTC.

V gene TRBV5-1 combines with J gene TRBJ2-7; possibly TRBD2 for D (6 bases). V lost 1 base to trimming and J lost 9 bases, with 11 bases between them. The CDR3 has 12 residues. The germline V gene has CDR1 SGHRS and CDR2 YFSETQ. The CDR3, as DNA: TGCGCCAGCAGCTTGTTGCGGGGTGTGCAGTACTTC. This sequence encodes CASSLLRGVQYF.

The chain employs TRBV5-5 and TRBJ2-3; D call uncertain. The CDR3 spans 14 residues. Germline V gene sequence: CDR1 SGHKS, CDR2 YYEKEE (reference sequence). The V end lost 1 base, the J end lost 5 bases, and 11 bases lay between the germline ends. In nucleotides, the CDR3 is TGTGCCAGCAGCTTGACGCAGGTACAAGATACGCAGTATTTT. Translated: CASSLTQVQDTQYF.